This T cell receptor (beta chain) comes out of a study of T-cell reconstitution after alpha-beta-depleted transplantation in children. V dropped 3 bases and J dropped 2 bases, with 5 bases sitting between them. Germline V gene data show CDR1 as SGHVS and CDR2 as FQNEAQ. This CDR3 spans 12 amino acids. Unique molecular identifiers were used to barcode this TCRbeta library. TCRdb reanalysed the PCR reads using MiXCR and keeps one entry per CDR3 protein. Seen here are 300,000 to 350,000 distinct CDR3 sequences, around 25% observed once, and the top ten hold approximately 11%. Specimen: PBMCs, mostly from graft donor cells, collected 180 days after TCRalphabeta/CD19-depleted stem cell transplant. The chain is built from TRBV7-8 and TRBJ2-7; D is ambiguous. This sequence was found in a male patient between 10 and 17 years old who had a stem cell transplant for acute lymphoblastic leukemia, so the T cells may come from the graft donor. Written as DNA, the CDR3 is TGTGCCAGCAGCTTCCAGGCCTACGAGCAGTACTTC. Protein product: CASSFQAYEQYF.